One and the same sample provided the 30 T cell receptor beta chains below, sequenced in a study of CD8 T cells in Susac syndrome. With random hexamers, reverse transcription was performed on roughly 0.45 to 1 ug of RNA. TCRdb reprocessed the immunoSEQ multiplex PCR reads with MiXCR, giving one entry per CDR3 protein. The sample lists more than 75,000 distinct CDR3 sequences; roughly 93% were seen once. The material sequenced was CD8+ T cells from PBMCs. These TCRs come from a human donor in good health.

This chain links TRBV12-5 with TRBJ1-2; D is possibly TRBD1 (6 bases). CDR1 and CDR2 (germline): LGHNT, FRNRAP. Trimming pared 2 bases from V and 6 bases from J, leaving 13 bases between. This CDR3 has 14 amino acids. The DNA of the CDR3 is TGTGCTAGTGGTTTGCGAGCCAGGGGAGATGGCTACACCTTC. Its translation: CASGLRARGDGYTF.

The J gene is TRBJ1-2, the V gene TRBV27; D perhaps matches TRBD1 (5 bases). The CDR3 is 17 amino acids. Germline CDR1 MNHEY, CDR2 SMNVEV (reference sequence). Trimming left V 4 bases short and J 1 base short, with 19 bases between. The CDR3 sequence is CASSSRTDGAINYGYTF. The CDR3 nucleotides read TGTGCCAGCAGTTCCCGAACCGACGGGGCGATTAACTATGGCTACACCTTC.

This chain uses TRBV9 with TRBJ2-7; the D is unclear. The germline CDR1 and CDR2 sequences are SGDLS and YYNGEE. Trimming removed 1 base from V and 2 bases from J, with 10 bases in between. The CDR3 extends over 14 amino acids. The CDR3 region has the DNA TGTGCCAGCAGCGTACAGGACGTCCCCTACGAGCAGTACTTC. Amino acid sequence: CASSVQDVPYEQYF.

The V and J genes are TRBV5-6 and TRBJ1-2; possible D gene TRBD1, 6 bases. The CDR3 length is 12 residues. V was cut by 7 bases and J by 2 bases, with 9 bases left in between. Germline CDR1 is SGHDT and CDR2 is YYEEEE. CDR3 sequence: CASQGKNYGYTF. The CDR3 DNA reads as TGTGCCAGCCAGGGGAAGAACTATGGCTACACCTTC. Full variable domain (rest looked up from reference TRBV5-6 and TRBJ1-2): DAGVTQSPTHLIKTRGQQVTLRCSPKSGHDTVSWYQQALGQGPQFIFQYYEEEERQRGNFPDRFSGHQFPNYSSELNVNALLLGDSALYLCASQGKNYGYTFGSGTRLTVV.

A single count supports this clonotype. The J gene is TRBJ2-7, the V gene TRBV29-1; TRBD1 is a possible D gene (7 bases). Trimming removed 6 bases from V and 6 bases from J, with 12 bases in between. Germline CDR1 SQVTM, CDR2 ANQGSEA. This CDR3 has 11 amino acids. CDR3 DNA sequence: TGCAGCGTAAGCCAGGGGGGCGAGCAGTACTTC. It specifies CSVSQGGEQYF.

This clonotype has only one observation. The chain uses TRBV9 and TRBJ2-7; 9 positions match TRBD1. J was trimmed by 7 bases and V by 3 bases; bases with no gene match: 8. There are 14 residues in the CDR3. The germline V gene encodes CDR1 SGDLS and CDR2 YYNGEE. The CDR3, as DNA: TGTGCCAGCAGCGGGGGGACAGGGTCGGGGGAGCAGTACTTC. This encodes CASSGGTGSGEQYF. Supplemented by reference TRBV9 and TRBJ2-7, the full variable domain reads DSGVTQTPKHLITATGQRVTLRCSPRSGDLSVYWYQQSLDQGLQFLIQYYNGEERAKGNILERFSAQQFPDLHSELNLSSLELGDSALYFCASSGGTGSGEQYFGPGTRLTVT.

V gene TRBV6-5 combines with J gene TRBJ2-5; 7 bases map to TRBD2. Germline CDR1 and CDR2: MNHEY and SVGAGI. The ends lost 8 bases at V and 5 bases at J; junction bases unmatched: 14. The length of the CDR3 is 15 residues. The CDR3 sequence: CASSQGERGQETQYF. The CDR3 bases are TGTGCCAGCTCTCAAGGGGAGCGGGGCCAGGAGACCCAGTACTTC.

The gene calls are TRBV13 and TRBJ1-4; TRBD1 agrees at 12 bases. This CDR3 spans 18 amino acids. J lost 8 bases, V lost 5 bases, and 15 bases had no gene match. CDR1 and CDR2 (germline): PRHDT, FYEKMQ (reference sequence). CDR3 amino acids: CASSPSGTGGRSLEKLFF. The CDR3 DNA sequence: TGTGCCAGCAGCCCCTCCGGGACAGGGGGCCGGAGTCTGGAAAAACTGTTTTTT.

This sequence joins TRBV19 and TRBJ2-3; D call uncertain. V lost 4 bases, J lost 0 bases, and 14 bases lay in between. The germline gives CDR1 LNHDA, CDR2 SQIVND (reference sequence). The CDR3 sequence is 16 residues long. CDR3 protein: CASSNPQSTSTDTQYF. The CDR3 DNA is TGTGCCAGTAGTAACCCCCAGTCTACTAGCACAGATACGCAGTATTTT.

The chain employs TRBV20-1 and TRBJ2-5; 9 bases fit TRBD1. Trimming took 6 bases from V and 6 from J; bases not matched to a gene: 8. This CDR3 is 13 amino acids long. Germline V CDR1 and CDR2: DFQATT, SNEGSKA (reference sequence). The CDR3 spells CSALGQGSQTQYF. The CDR3 bases are TGCAGTGCCCTTGGACAGGGGAGCCAGACCCAGTACTTC.

The rearrangement uses TRBV25-1 and TRBJ1-1; a possible D gene is TRBD1 (6 bases). The CDR3 has 15 residues. Germline CDR1 is MGHDK and CDR2 is SYGVNS. V was clipped by 3 bases and J by 1 base, with 12 bases between them. The CDR3 coding sequence is TGTGCCAGCAGTGAGACTCTGACAGGGAACACTGAAGCTTTCTTT. It translates to CASSETLTGNTEAFF.

The chain couples TRBV20-1 to TRBJ1-2; D gene uncertain. V was cut by 2 bases and J by 0 bases, with 10 bases left in between. CDR1 DFQATT and CDR2 SNEGSKA come from the germline V gene (reference sequence). The CDR3 loop spans 14 amino acids. CDR3 region: CSARTPGANYGYTF. The CDR3 DNA sequence: TGCAGTGCTAGAACCCCAGGAGCTAACTATGGCTACACCTTC.

The rearrangement links TRBV4-1 to TRBJ2-7; D gene uncertain. The CDR3 covers 14 residues. Between the trimmed V and J ends, which lost 5 bases and 3 bases, there was a span of 14 bases. In germline, CDR1 is MGHRA, CDR2 YSYEKL. CDR3 residues: CASSAVVLHYEQYF. The DNA of the CDR3 is TGCGCCAGCAGCGCCGTCGTTCTCCACTACGAGCAGTACTTC.

This sequence joins TRBV12-3 or TRBV12-4 and TRBJ2-1; 9 bases match TRBD1. This CDR3 region has 15 residues. V was pared by 4 bases and J by 7 bases, with 8 bases of the junction left unmatched. DNA of the CDR3: TGTGCCAGCAGTTACGGAAACAGGGGGCTGAATGAGCAGTTCTTC. Translating gives CASSYGNRGLNEQFF.

The CDR3 here is CASSLPGSQQYF. CDR3 DNA: TGCGCCAGCAGCCTCCCGGGGTCCCAGCAGTACTTC. The chain is built from TRBV4-1 and TRBJ2-7; D is possibly TRBD2 (5 bases). In germline, CDR1 is MGHRA, CDR2 YSYEKL. This CDR3 comprises 12 residues. V was clipped by 4 bases and J by 8 bases, with 12 bases between them.

The chain is built from TRBV7-8 and TRBJ2-7; 9 bases are a match to TRBD1. Losses at the gene ends were 6 bases for V and 1 base for J; bases not matched to a gene: 7. This CDR3 contains 15 residues. Germline lookup yields CDR1 SGHVS and CDR2 FQNEAQ. The CDR3 bases are TGTGCCAGCAGAGTCACAGGGGGCAAATCCTACGAGCAGTACTTC. It translates to CASRVTGGKSYEQYF.

The chain links TRBV20-1 to TRBJ2-5; D may be TRBD2 (6 bases). Looked up from germline, CDR1 is DFQATT and CDR2 is SNEGSKA (reference sequence). There are 14 residues in the CDR3. Trimming took 5 bases from V and 5 from J, leaving 18 bases between them. The CDR3 protein is CSAYPGLSRETQYF. CDR3 bases: TGCAGTGCTTATCCGGGACTCTCTCGGGAGACCCAGTACTTC.

The rearrangement joins TRBV4-1 to TRBJ2-1; tentative D call: TRBD2 (7 bases). There are 16 residues in the CDR3. Trimming pared 1 base from V and 4 bases from J, leaving 14 bases between. The V gene's germline CDR1 is MGHRA and CDR2 YSYEKL. CDR3 loop: CASSQVAGGLYNEQFF. The CDR3 DNA reads as TGCGCCAGCAGCCAAGTCGCCGGGGGGCTATACAATGAGCAGTTCTTC.

The rearrangement uses TRBV12-3 or TRBV12-4 and TRBJ2-5; D gene ambiguous. The germline V and J ends were trimmed by 7 bases and 5 bases, with 5 bases remaining between them. The CDR3 sequence is 10 residues long. CDR3: CASMGETQYF. The DNA for the CDR3 is TGTGCCAGCATGGGGGAGACCCAGTACTTC.

The V and J genes are TRBV27 and TRBJ2-7; D may be TRBD2 (7 bases). Trimming left V 2 bases short and J 6 bases short, with 14 bases between. Germline V CDR1 and CDR2: MNHEY, SMNVEV (reference sequence). This CDR3 spans 14 amino acids. The CDR3 bases are TGTGCCAGCAGTTTAGGGGGGGCAGGGAGCGAGCAGTACTTC. Amino acids: CASSLGGAGSEQYF.

The rearrangement uses TRBV3-1 and TRBJ2-5, with D possibly matching TRBD1 (6 bases). Trimming took off 1 base at V and 3 bases at J, with 12 bases between the two ends. The CDR3 is 15 residues long. Germline V gives CDR1 LGHDT, CDR2 YNNKEL (reference sequence). The DNA of the CDR3 is TGTGCCAGCAGCCAAGTAAACAGGGCCGAAGAGACCCAGTACTTC. Protein product: CASSQVNRAEETQYF.

V is TRBV9 and J is TRBJ2-7, with D tentatively TRBD2 (5 bases). The CDR3 length is 11 residues. In germline, CDR1 is SGDLS, CDR2 YYNGEE. Trimming pared 7 bases from V and 0 bases from J, leaving 5 bases between. For the CDR3, the DNA is TGTGCCAGCGGAGGCTCCTACGAGCAGTACTTC. Protein: CASGGSYEQYF.

The chain links TRBV4-1 to TRBJ2-2; D possibly uses TRBD1 or TRBD2 (5 bases each). V was shortened by 4 bases and J by 6 bases, with 12 bases between the two germline ends. Germline-derived CDR1 and CDR2 are MGHRA and YSYEKL. The CDR3 has 14 residues. The CDR3 nucleotides are TGCGCCAGCAGCCGGGACGGGGTACCCGGGGAGCTGTTTTTT. Its translation is CASSRDGVPGELFF.

The CDR3 is CAISERVEGFSGNTIYF. In nucleotides, the CDR3 is TGTGCCATCAGTGAGAGAGTAGAGGGGTTCTCTGGAAACACCATATATTTT. The chain uses TRBV10-3 and TRBJ1-3; D may be TRBD1 (5 bases). Trimming pared 2 bases from V and 0 bases from J, leaving 14 bases between. Germline V gives CDR1 ENHRY, CDR2 SYGVKD. The CDR3 is 17 residues long.

V gene TRBV6-5 combines with J gene TRBJ2-7; D remains ambiguous. Germline assignment: CDR1 MNHEY and CDR2 SVGAGI. V shed 5 bases and J shed 4 bases, with 9 bases lying between them. This CDR3 contains 12 residues. The CDR3 sequence is CASSHGAYEQYF. The CDR3 DNA sequence: TGTGCCAGCAGTCACGGAGCTTACGAGCAGTACTTC.

This chain links TRBV13 with TRBJ2-2; D might be TRBD2 (6 bases). The CDR3 runs to 17 residues. V was clipped by 6 bases and J by 1 base, with 18 bases between them. Germline V CDR1 and CDR2: PRHDT, FYEKMQ (reference sequence). As DNA, the CDR3 is TGTGCCAGCAGTCTCCGCTTAGCGGCGATGAACACCGGGGAGCTGTTTTTT. Protein product: CASSLRLAAMNTGELFF. The entire variable domain, with the rest obtained from reference TRBV13 and TRBJ2-2, is as follows: AAGVIQSPRHLIKEKRETATLKCYPIPRHDTVYWYQQGPGQDPQFLISFYEKMQSDKGSIPDRFSAQQFSDYHSELNMSSLELGDSALYFCASSLRLAAMNTGELFFGEGSRLTVL.

The V gene is TRBV30, the J gene TRBJ1-3; D ambiguous. The CDR3 spans 13 residues. V was pared by 5 bases and J by 3 bases, with 11 bases between. Germline loops: CDR1 GTSNPN, CDR2 SVGIG (reference sequence). Written as DNA, the CDR3 is TGTGCCTGGGGTCGCATCCTTGGAAACACCATATATTTT. Protein product: CAWGRILGNTIYF. Based on the CDR3 plus reference TRBV30 and TRBJ1-3, the full variable domain is SQTIHQWPATLVQPVGSPLSLECTVEGTSNPNLYWYRQAAGRGLQLLFYSVGIGQISSEVPQNLSASRPQDRQFILSSKKLLLSDSGFYLCAWGRILGNTIYFGEGSWLTVV.

The V and J genes are TRBV6-2 or TRBV6-3 and TRBJ2-7; perhaps TRBD2 as D (5 bases). The germline gives CDR1 MNHEY, CDR2 SVGEGT. This CDR3 region has 13 residues. With 5 bases removed from V and 1 base from J, the gap between germline ends came to 9 bases. The CDR3 protein is CASSPGSSYEQYF. Written as DNA, the CDR3 is TGTGCCAGCAGTCCGGGATCTTCCTACGAGCAGTACTTC.

This chain uses TRBV11-2 with TRBJ2-7; 14 bases agree with TRBD2. Per germline, CDR1 SGHAT and CDR2 FQNNGV. The ends lost 2 bases at V and 2 bases at J; junction bases unmatched: 8. The CDR3 totals 18 residues. The CDR3 DNA sequence: TGTGCCAGCAGCTTAAGGGGGGGACTAGCGGGGGCCCCCTACGAGCAGTACTTC. Its translation is CASSLRGGLAGAPYEQYF.

This clonotype has a handful of counts. This chain connects TRBV18 to TRBJ1-6; 7 bases align to TRBD1. Per the germline V gene, CDR1 is KGHSH and CDR2 is LQKENI. This CDR3 comprises 14 residues. V was pared by 2 bases and J by 7 bases, with 2 bases of the junction left unmatched. The CDR3 loop reads CASSPDRVNSPLHF. The CDR3 coding sequence is TGTGCCAGCTCACCAGACAGGGTCAATTCACCCCTCCACTTT.